This record concerns one T cell receptor (beta chain) sequence. What it recognizes is unknown. These data come from a study of cytomegalovirus exposure and HLA in healthy donors. Researchers ran the PCR with 60 Vbeta and 13 Jbeta primers. Sequencing used immunoSEQ multiplex PCR; TCRdb keeps in-frame clones, though not all of them. The sample includes approximately 200,000 clones, over 65% seen only once; the top ten take 15% to 18%. The J segment lost 10 bases and the V segment lost 7 bases, leaving 9 bases of the junction unmatched. CDR1 and CDR2 (germline): SGHRS, YFSETQ. CDR3 size: 13 residues. Notes on the study in general: Reports state that TCR beta sequences accurately predicted most subjects' HLA-A and HLA-B alleles.

V is TRBV5-1 and J is TRBJ2-1; 9 nucleotides agree with TRBD2. Sequenced sample: PBMCs. The receptor was isolated from a middle-aged man in good health and CMV-seronegative. The CDR3 bases are TGCGCCAGCGAGATAGCGGGAGCGAGAGAGCAGTTCTTC. Translating it yields CASEIAGAREQFF.